These 4 T cell receptor beta chains were sequenced from one sample in a study of T cell responses to AZD1222 COVID-19 vaccine. TCRdb's copy holds only in-frame clones and misses some; the assay was immunoSEQ multiplex PCR. The sample lists about 180,000 clones; around nine tenths were seen once. The source was peripheral blood, collected on day 0 of AZD1222 vaccination. These receptors all come from an adult in good health.

The V gene is TRBV24-1, the J gene TRBJ2-5, with TRBD1 matching over 9 bases. V gave up 5 bases and J gave up 5 bases; unmatched junction bases: 5. Germline V CDR1 and CDR2: KGHDR, SFDVKD. The CDR3 contains 14 residues. CDR3: CATSVTGGGETQYF. In DNA form, the CDR3 reads TGTGCCACCAGTGTAACAGGGGGCGGTGAGACCCAGTACTTC.

The V gene is TRBV6-1, the J gene TRBJ2-1; 8 nucleotides align to TRBD2. Germline trimming cut 2 bases from V and 7 bases from J; bases unmatched to any gene: 7. CDR1 is MNHNS and CDR2 is SASEGT in the germline V gene. The length of the CDR3 is 15 residues. CDR3 residues: CASSESSGSRNEQFF. In nucleotides, the CDR3 is TGTGCCAGCAGTGAATCAAGCGGGAGTAGGAATGAGCAGTTCTTC.

The chain has TRBV19 and TRBJ1-1; D is ambiguous. V lost 5 bases and J lost 2, with 15 bases in between. CDR3 length: 15 amino acids. In germline, CDR1 is LNHDA, CDR2 SQIVND (reference sequence). CDR3 nucleotide sequence: TGTGCCAGTAGTCCCCGAGAAGGAGACAACACTGAAGCTTTCTTT. Translated: CASSPREGDNTEAFF. Based on the CDR3 plus reference TRBV19 and TRBJ1-1, the full variable domain is DGGITQSPKYLFRKEGQNVTLSCEQNLNHDAMYWYRQDPGQGLRLIYYSQIVNDFQKGDIAEGYSVSREKKESFPLTVTSAQKNPTAFYLCASSPREGDNTEAFFGQGTRLTVV.

The V call is TRBV18, the J call TRBJ1-3, with 8 bases that match TRBD1. Germline V CDR1 and CDR2: KGHSH, LQKENI. The CDR3 extends over 15 amino acids. J was trimmed by 3 bases and V by 0 bases; bases with no gene match: 1. The chain's CDR3 is CASSPPGQGGNTIYF. DNA of the CDR3: TGTGCCAGCTCACCACCCGGACAGGGTGGAAACACCATATATTTT.